This T cell receptor (beta chain) was found in a study of blood T cells in healthy people across ages. The overall study: There was about one barcoded beta molecule captured by template switching per two T cells. Study observations and caveats: Diversity estimates from one million T cells were considered underestimates. PBMC samples, being unsorted, prevented any conclusive comparison of naive and antigen-experienced cells.

Remarks on this clonotype: Antigen unknown.

Sample-barcoded 5' priming and a J-beta primer mix drove a second PCR of roughly 6 to 12 cycles. Each cDNA was tagged by a template-switch adaptor containing 12 random nucleotides. One entry per CDR3 protein results from TCRdb running MiXCR on the 5' RACE reads. The top ten hold 9.4% of the sample, which has fewer than 800,000 distinct CDR3 sequences, 20% to 30% seen once. J lost 3 bases, V lost 7 bases, and 7 bases had no gene match. Germline CDR1 reads SGHRS; CDR2 reads YFSETQ. CDR3 length: 15 residues. This sample was also put to use in a study of T cells of mothers and their children.

The sample was blood. The receptor comes from a boy aged 5 to 17 in good health. The rearrangement joins TRBV5-1 to TRBJ2-1, with TRBD1 matching over 10 bases. In DNA form, the CDR3 reads TGCGCCAGCCGCAGCGGGACAGGGGACTACAATGAGCAGTTCTTC. It yields the protein CASRSGTGDYNEQFF.